The subject of this entry is one T cell receptor beta chain. Its antigen is unidentified. The sample comes from a study of CD8 T cells in Susac syndrome. TCR beta from blood CD8+ and CD4+ T cells was sequenced. The CD8+ and CD4+ T cells were negatively isolated, with the TEMRA cells enriched by FACS. The authors reverse transcribed roughly 0.5 to 1 ug RNA with random hexamers. In TCRdb, the immunoSEQ multiplex PCR reads were re-called with MiXCR into one record per CDR3 protein. The sample holds 150,000 to 200,000 distinct CDR3 sequences, 90% to 95% seen once. Findings and limits, study-wide: It was acknowledged in the study that its TCR sequencing and HLA analysis involved a relatively small number of individuals.

Deletions cut 7 bases from V and 3 bases from J, with 16 bases between. Germline-derived CDR1 and CDR2 are SGHVS and FQNEAQ. The CDR3 sequence is 16 residues long. The specimen was CD4+ T cells from PBMCs. V gene TRBV7-8 combines with J gene TRBJ1-6; a possible D gene is TRBD1 (6 bases). The TCR comes from a human donor in good health. CDR3 in amino acids: CASTTRAGVYNSPLHF. The DNA of the CDR3 is TGTGCCAGCACCACTCGGGCAGGGGTCTATAATTCACCCCTCCACTTT.